The clone carrying this T cell receptor (beta chain) came up a few times. TCRdb ran MiXCR on the PCR reads and lists one entry per CDR3 protein. Found here are under 11,000 distinct CDR3 sequences, 22% of them singletons; the top ten hold about 8.9%. The entry originates in a study of immune characterization of retroperitoneal liposarcoma. This CDR3 has 12 residues. Germline assignment: CDR1 SGHNT and CDR2 YYREEE (reference sequence). V dropped 5 bases and J dropped 3 bases, with 8 bases sitting between them. This receptor was taken from a female donor with retroperitoneal liposarcoma. Source material: blood. The chain combines TRBV5-4 with TRBJ2-5; D perhaps matches TRBD1 (6 bases). Here the CDR3 reads CASRGQKETQYF. For the CDR3, the DNA is TGTGCCAGCAGAGGACAGAAAGAGACCCAGTACTTC.